What follows are 2 T cell receptor beta chains derived from one specimen sequenced in a study of identical twins. TCRdb recomputed calls from the 5' RACE reads with MiXCR, one row per CDR3 protein. This table has around 530,000 distinct CDR3 sequences, 12% to 15% appearing once. Separately, the same data were catalogued under a study of yellow fever vaccine responses in identical twins.

The sequenced sample was CD4+ T cells sorted from blood. These TCRs come from a woman younger than 30 in good health.

The rearrangement links TRBV7-6 to TRBJ2-1; possibly TRBD2 for D (6 bases). CDR3 length: 16 amino acids. V lost 1 base and J 2 bases, leaving 12 bases between the germline ends. Germline CDR1 reads SGHVS; CDR2 reads FNYEAQ. The CDR3 loop reads CASSLEYRGTYNEQFF. The CDR3, as DNA: TGTGCCAGCAGCTTAGAGTACCGCGGGACCTACAATGAGCAGTTCTTC.

This clonotype was counted a few times. V and J are TRBV6-5 and TRBJ2-2; weak D call: TRBD1 (6 bases). V was cut by 0 bases and J by 5 bases, with 13 bases left in between. The CDR3 length is 16 residues. Germline V gene sequence: CDR1 MNHEY, CDR2 SVGAGI. CDR3 sequence: CASSYSRIQGTGELFF. The CDR3 DNA is TGTGCCAGCAGTTACTCTAGGATCCAGGGGACCGGGGAGCTGTTTTTT.